The sequence of this T cell receptor beta chain was determined in a study of blood T cell repertoires in COVID-19. Study details: Spain, Italy and the United States supplied samples that represented acute and convalescent COVID-19. In each case, the material was cDNA or gDNA derived from T cells, B-cell-depleted T cells, or PBMCs.

V shed 5 bases and J shed 5 bases, with 15 bases lying between them. The CDR3 spans 14 residues. Germline V lookup: CDR1 SGHVS, CDR2 FNYEAQ. This clone has just a few counts. Authors' data handling: Cell counts per sample came from amplifying reference gene primers. Repertoires were generated with immunoSEQ multiplex PCR, while TCRdb's copy carries only in-frame clones and drops some. V and J calls and clone size are as listed in that table; D and trimming were resolved from the DNA. The sample contains fewer than 80,000 clones, roughly 76% of which appear only once. The sequence came from a human donor in a cohort sampled during active COVID-19. This sequence joins TRBV7-6 and TRBJ2-5; perhaps TRBD2 as D (6 bases). The material sequenced was peripheral blood. The CDR3 DNA follows: TGTGCCAGCAGCCCCGGGACTGCCGGGGAGACCCAGTACTTC. As protein: CASSPGTAGETQYF.